Described below is a single T cell receptor (beta chain) sequence and its context. The specificity of this receptor is unknown. The record has no base qualities; no much larger clone is one base away. Healthy controls were roughly 40 blood donors whose buffy coats came from the Finnish Red Cross blood service. All TCR-sequenced material derived from peripheral blood: patient blood samples and healthy donor buffy coats. Peripheral blood mononuclear cells were isolated by Ficoll-Hypaque gradient centrifugation. For the healthy controls, CD4+ cells were obtained from buffy coats by magnetic purification. The Gentra Puregene Cell and Tissue kit was used for genomic DNA extraction, and quantification was performed on a Qubit 2.0 fluorometer. These data originate in a study of STAT5B mutations in CD4+ large granular lymphocyte leukemia (dated by TCRdb to the early 2020s). In terms of the full investigation: Among healthy controls, the CDR3 'QG' motif was associated with a particular HLA allele. Flow cytometry performed on FACSCanto II or FACSVerse showed that the purified fractions had more than 95% purity among lymphocytes. The study compared the TCRbeta repertoires of patients with CD4+ T-cell large granular lymphocyte leukemia against the TCRbeta repertoires of healthy blood donors. Broad study findings and their caveats: Data were not HLA-matched; higher clonality in CD4+ versus CD8+ T-LGLL could reflect the relatively small sample size. Main leukemic clonotypes were private to each patient, although 20% to 30% appeared at low frequency in other patients' non-leukemic repertoires. Compared with healthy CD4+ repertoires, CD4-sorted patient repertoires appeared more clonal, and this difference remained even after the putative leukemic clones were removed. TRBV06-family usage was enriched among the top patient clones (8/27) compared with healthy controls (2/35).

V loses 3 bases of germline sequence and J loses 5 bases, and the interval between the two ends is 10 bases. Including the terminal cysteine and phenylalanine, the CDR3 comprises 13 residues. The kept DNA is CDR3 alone, 39 bases in frame from the first base. The germline V gene (reference sequence) provides CDR1 MNHEY and CDR2 SMNVEV. TCRbeta rearrangements were sequenced from genomic DNA using the immunoSEQ assay at survey resolution. As for how the authors treated the data: A lowest detectable productive clonotype frequency of 2.59 x 10-5 was observed in the TCR sequencing data. Analyses included only productive TCRbeta rearrangements, meaning complete and in-frame sequences. Sample clonality was computed as Simpson clonality in the immunoSEQ Analyzer version 3.0. Based on frequency, clones were grouped as very rare, small, medium, large (1-20%) or hyperexpanded (>20%). OLGA 1.2.3 estimated generation probabilities, VDJtools produced V-gene circos plots, VDJdb was queried for specificities, and GLIPH identified CDR3 motifs. TCRdb carries this immuneACCESS record with in-frame sequences only. Its versions omit some clonotypes, under half of them owing to an unresolved V gene in the studies checked, with the rest unexplained. V and J calls and clone size come straight from that table; D and trimming were deduced from the DNA. For this sample the table gives around 21,000 clones, of which about 71% were detected only once. The top ten clones comprise about 4.2% of the sample.

This clonotype was sampled from a human donor in good health. The receptor chain draws on TRBV27 and TRBJ1-1; TRBD1 is a possible D gene, resting on 5 matching bases. The material sequenced was CD4+ T cells from blood buffy coats. The encoded CDR3 is CASSFGGLTEAFF. The DNA sequence is given as TGTGCCAGCAGTTTTGGGGGGTTGACTGAAGCTTTCTTT.